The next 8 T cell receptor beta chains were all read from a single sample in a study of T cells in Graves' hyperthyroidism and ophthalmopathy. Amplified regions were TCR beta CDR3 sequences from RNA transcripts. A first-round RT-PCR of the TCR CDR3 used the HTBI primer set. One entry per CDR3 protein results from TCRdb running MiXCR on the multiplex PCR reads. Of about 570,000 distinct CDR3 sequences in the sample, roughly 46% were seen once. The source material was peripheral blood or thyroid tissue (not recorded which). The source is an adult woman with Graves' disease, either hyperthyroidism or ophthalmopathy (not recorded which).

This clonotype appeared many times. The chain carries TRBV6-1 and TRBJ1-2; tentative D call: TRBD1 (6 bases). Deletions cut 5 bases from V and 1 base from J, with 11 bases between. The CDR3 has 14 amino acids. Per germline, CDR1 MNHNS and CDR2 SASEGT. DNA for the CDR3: TGTGCCAGCAGTTGGGGGCTGGTTAACTATGGCTACACCTTC. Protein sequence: CASSWGLVNYGYTF.

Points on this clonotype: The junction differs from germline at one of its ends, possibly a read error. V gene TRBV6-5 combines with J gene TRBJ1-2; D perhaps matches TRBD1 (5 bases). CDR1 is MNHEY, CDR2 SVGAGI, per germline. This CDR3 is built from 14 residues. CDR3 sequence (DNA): TGTGCCACCAGTTCGACAGAGTATAACGATGGCTACACCTTC. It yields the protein CATSSTEYNDGYTF.

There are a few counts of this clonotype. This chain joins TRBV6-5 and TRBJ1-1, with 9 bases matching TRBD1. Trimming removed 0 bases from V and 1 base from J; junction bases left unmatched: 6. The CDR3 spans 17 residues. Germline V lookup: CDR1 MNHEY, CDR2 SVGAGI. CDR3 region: CASSYSTGTGQNTEAFF. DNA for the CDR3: TGTGCCAGCAGTTACTCGACAGGGACAGGGCAGAACACTGAAGCTTTCTTT.

CDR3 DNA: TGCAGCGTTGCGGAGACATACGAGTATGGCTACACCTTC. Translation: CSVAETYEYGYTF. V is TRBV29-1 and J is TRBJ1-2; no definite D call. The CDR3 is made up of 13 amino acids. Germline CDR1 SQVTM, CDR2 ANQGSEA. Trimming stripped 4 bases from V and 5 bases from J, with 14 bases between.

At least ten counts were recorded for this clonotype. CDR3 nucleotides: TGCGCCAGCAGCCCTGGACTAGCGGGAGGTTCCACCGGGGAGCTGTTTTTT. Its protein product is CASSPGLAGGSTGELFF. The rearrangement uses TRBV5-1 and TRBJ2-2; TRBD2 agrees at 14 bases. This CDR3 spans 17 amino acids. V lost 4 bases and J lost 4; bases outside the gene matches: 6. Looked up from germline, CDR1 is SGHRS and CDR2 is YFSETQ.

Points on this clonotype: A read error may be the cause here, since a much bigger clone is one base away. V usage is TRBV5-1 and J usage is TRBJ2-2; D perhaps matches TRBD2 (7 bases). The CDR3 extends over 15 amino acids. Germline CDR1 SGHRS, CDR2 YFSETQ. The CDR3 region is CASKFIGGGTGEPFF. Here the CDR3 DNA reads TGTGCCAGCAAGTTTATCGGCGGGGGCACCGGGGAGCCGTTTTTT. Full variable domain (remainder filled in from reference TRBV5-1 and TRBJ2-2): KAGVTQTPRYLIKTRGQQVTLSCSPISGHRSVSWYQQTPGQGLQFLFEYFSETQRNKGNFPGRFSGRQFSNSRSEMNVSTLELGDSALYLCASKFIGGGTGEPFFGEGSRLTVL.

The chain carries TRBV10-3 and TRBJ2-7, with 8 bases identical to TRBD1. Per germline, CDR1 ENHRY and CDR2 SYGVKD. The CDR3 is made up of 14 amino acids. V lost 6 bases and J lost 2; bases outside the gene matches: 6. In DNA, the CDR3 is TGTGCCATCAGCGGACAGGGCAGGCCCTACGAGCAGTACTTC. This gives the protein CAISGQGRPYEQYF.

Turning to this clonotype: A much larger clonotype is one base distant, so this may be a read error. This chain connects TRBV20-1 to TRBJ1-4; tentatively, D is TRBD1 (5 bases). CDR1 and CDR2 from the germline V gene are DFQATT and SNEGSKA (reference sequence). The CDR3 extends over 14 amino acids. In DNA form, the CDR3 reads TGCGGTGCTAACAGACAGAACCCATGGGAAAAACTGTTTTTT. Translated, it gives CGANRQNPWEKLFF.